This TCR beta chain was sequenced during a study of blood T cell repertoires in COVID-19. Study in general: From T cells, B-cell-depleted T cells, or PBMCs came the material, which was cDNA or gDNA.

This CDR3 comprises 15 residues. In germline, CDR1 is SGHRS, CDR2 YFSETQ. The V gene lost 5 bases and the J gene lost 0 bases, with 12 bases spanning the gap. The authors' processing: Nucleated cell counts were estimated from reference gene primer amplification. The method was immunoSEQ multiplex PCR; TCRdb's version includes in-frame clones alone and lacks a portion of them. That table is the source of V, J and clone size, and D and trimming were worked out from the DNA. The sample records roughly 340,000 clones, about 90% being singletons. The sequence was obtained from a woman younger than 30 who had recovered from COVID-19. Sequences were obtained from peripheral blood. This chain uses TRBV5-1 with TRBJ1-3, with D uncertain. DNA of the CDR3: TGCGCCAGCAGGACCCGCCCTAGCTCTGGAAACACCATATATTTT. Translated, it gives CASRTRPSSGNTIYF.